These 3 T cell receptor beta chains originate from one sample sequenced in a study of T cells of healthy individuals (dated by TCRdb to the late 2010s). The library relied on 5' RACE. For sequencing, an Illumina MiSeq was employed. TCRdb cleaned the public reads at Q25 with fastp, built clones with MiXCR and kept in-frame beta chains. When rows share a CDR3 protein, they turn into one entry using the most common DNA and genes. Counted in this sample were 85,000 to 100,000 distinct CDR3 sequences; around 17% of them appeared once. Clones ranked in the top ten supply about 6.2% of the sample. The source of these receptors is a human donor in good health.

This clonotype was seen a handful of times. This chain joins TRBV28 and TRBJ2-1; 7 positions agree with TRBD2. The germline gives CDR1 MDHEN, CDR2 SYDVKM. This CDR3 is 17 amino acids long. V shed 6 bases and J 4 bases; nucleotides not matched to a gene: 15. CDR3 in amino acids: CASSLFPRGTFYNEQFF. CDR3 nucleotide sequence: TGTGCCAGCAGCCTTTTCCCGCGGGGGACCTTTTACAATGAGCAGTTCTTC.

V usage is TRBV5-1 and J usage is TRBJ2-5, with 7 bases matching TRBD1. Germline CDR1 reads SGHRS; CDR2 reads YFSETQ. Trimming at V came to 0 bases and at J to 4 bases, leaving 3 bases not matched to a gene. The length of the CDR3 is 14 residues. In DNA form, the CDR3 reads TGCGCCAGCAGCTTGGAAGGGGGCGGAGAGACCCAGTACTTC. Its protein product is CASSLEGGGETQYF.

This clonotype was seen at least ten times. DNA for the CDR3: TGTGCCAGCAGTCCCTTCCCCCAGGGTGGGTCAGGACGAACCTCTTATGGCTACACCTTC. Its protein product is CASSPFPQGGSGRTSYGYTF. V usage is TRBV27 and J usage is TRBJ1-2, with D perhaps TRBD1 (5 bases). Germline V gene lookup returns CDR1 MNHEY and CDR2 SMNVEV (reference sequence). V lost 5 bases and J 5 bases, leaving 33 bases between the germline ends. The CDR3 extends over 20 amino acids.